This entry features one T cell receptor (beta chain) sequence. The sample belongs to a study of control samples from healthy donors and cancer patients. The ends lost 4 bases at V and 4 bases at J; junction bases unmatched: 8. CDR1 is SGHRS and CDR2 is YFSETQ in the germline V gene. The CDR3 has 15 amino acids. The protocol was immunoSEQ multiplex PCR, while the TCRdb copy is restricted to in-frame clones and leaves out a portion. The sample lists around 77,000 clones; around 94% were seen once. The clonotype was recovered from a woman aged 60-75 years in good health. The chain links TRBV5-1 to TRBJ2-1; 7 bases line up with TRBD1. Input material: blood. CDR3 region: CASSTGVSSYNEQFF. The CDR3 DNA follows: TGCGCCAGCAGCACAGGGGTTTCGAGTTACAATGAGCAGTTCTTC.